These 17 T cell receptor beta chains were all obtained from the same sample, sequenced in a study of T cells in Graves' hyperthyroidism and ophthalmopathy (dated by TCRdb to between 2018 and 2021). The method behind the library was multiplex PCR. The run used an Illumina HiSeq 2000. The TCR beta CDR3 regions were amplified from RNA transcripts. The TCR CDR3 was subjected to a first round of RT-PCR using the HTBI primer set and the Qiagen OneStep RT-PCR kit. Using fastp trimming at Q25 and MiXCR clonotype assembly, TCRdb reanalyzed the public sequencing data and kept in-frame beta chains. Each entry is one CDR3 protein sequence, shown with its most common DNA and genes. This sample has some 350,000 distinct CDR3 sequences in its table, and approximately 19% of those were observed once. 3% to 4.5% of the sample belongs to the ten largest clones. Sequencing was performed on blood. The receptors here all came from a woman aged 18-29 years with Graves' hyperthyroidism.

This sequence joins TRBV12-3 or TRBV12-4 and TRBJ2-5; D is perhaps TRBD1 (6 bases). This CDR3 is 13 amino acids long. The V gene lost 5 bases and the J gene lost 4 bases, with 11 bases spanning the gap. CDR3 nucleotides: TGTGCCAGCAGTCACACAGGGCTAGAGACCCAGTACTTC. It codes for CASSHTGLETQYF.

The DNA for the CDR3 is TGTGCCAGCAGCTATTCGGGCGCTGTGAACACTGAAGCTTTCTTT. Translating it yields CASSYSGAVNTEAFF. This sequence joins TRBV7-2 and TRBJ1-1; D is unclear. Trimming pared 4 bases from V and 0 bases from J, leaving 12 bases between. The CDR3 has 15 residues. Germline V gene data show CDR1 as SGHTA and CDR2 as FQGNSA.

Many counts were recorded for this clonotype. The chain carries TRBV7-2 and TRBJ2-4; tentatively, D is TRBD1 or TRBD2 (5 bases each). CDR1 and CDR2 (germline): SGHTA, FQGNSA. The CDR3 loop spans 14 amino acids. The ends were cut back, 5 bases at V and 6 bases at J, with 14 bases in the middle. CDR3 sequence: CASSRDGRGNIQYF. The CDR3 DNA sequence: TGTGCCAGCAGCCGGGACGGGCGAGGAAACATTCAGTACTTC.

V gene TRBV11-1 combines with J gene TRBJ2-7; 14 bases are a match to TRBD2. Germline lookup yields CDR1 SGHAT and CDR2 FQDESV (reference sequence). V gave up 5 bases and J gave up 0 bases; unmatched junction bases: 12. This CDR3 is built from 19 residues. CDR3 protein: CASSPRTSGGNRRSYEQYF. Here the CDR3 DNA reads TGTGCCAGCAGCCCACGGACTAGCGGGGGGAACCGCCGCTCCTACGAGCAGTACTTC. Variable domain in full (rest from reference TRBV11-1 and TRBJ2-7): EAEVAQSPRYKITEKSQAVAFWCDPISGHATLYWYRQILGQGPELLVQFQDESVVDDSQLPKDRFSAERLKGVDSTLKIQPAELGDSAMYLCASSPRTSGGNRRSYEQYFGPGTRLTVT.

The sample holds many counts of this clonotype. The chain has TRBV4-1 and TRBJ1-2; D call uncertain. CDR3 size: 14 residues. Looked up from germline, CDR1 is MGHRA and CDR2 is YSYEKL. Trimming removed 1 base from V and 3 bases from J, with 9 bases in between. The CDR3, as DNA: TGCGCCAGCAGCCAAGGGTGGGGTGACTATGGCTACACCTTC. It codes for CASSQGWGDYGYTF.

This clonotype was seen at least ten times. This rearrangement joins TRBV4-1 to TRBJ1-1, with D perhaps matching TRBD1 (5 bases). Germline assignment: CDR1 MGHRA and CDR2 YSYEKL. CDR3 length: 15 amino acids. V gave up 4 bases and J gave up 4 bases, with 16 bases separating them. The CDR3 nucleotides read TGCGCCAGCAGCCTCTACCGGGACCGAAGCACTGAAGCTTTCTTT. Translating it yields CASSLYRDRSTEAFF.

In this sample, this clonotype turned up many times. The chain uses TRBV12-3 or TRBV12-4 and TRBJ1-2; D not certain. The CDR3 consists of 14 residues. V lost 6 bases, J lost 2 bases, and 13 bases lay in between. The CDR3, as DNA: TGTGCCAGCAGCCTCGGCAGCCCCAACTATGGCTACACCTTC. Translated, it gives CASSLGSPNYGYTF.

The chain employs TRBV19 and TRBJ1-5; TRBD1 agrees at 7 bases. Trimming at V came to 11 bases and at J to 0 bases, leaving 13 bases not matched to a gene. The V gene's germline CDR1 is LNHDA and CDR2 SQIVND (reference sequence). The length of the CDR3 is 16 residues. Here the CDR3 reads CACNRQGIYSNQPQHF. CDR3 sequence (DNA): TGTGCCTGTAATAGACAGGGAATTTATAGCAATCAGCCCCAGCATTTT.

The rearrangement uses TRBV6-1 and TRBJ2-5, with TRBD2 matching over 7 bases. Germline CDR1 is MNHNS and CDR2 is SASEGT. The V segment lost 5 bases and the J segment 5 bases; nucleotides outside the gene matches: 8. The CDR3 is made up of 14 amino acids. As DNA, the CDR3 is TGTGCCAGCAGTCCCAGCGGGGTAGGGGAGACCCAGTACTTC. It specifies CASSPSGVGETQYF.

This clonotype was counted at least ten times. The V call is TRBV6-5, the J call TRBJ1-6; possibly TRBD1 for D (5 bases). V lost 0 bases and J 7 bases, leaving 10 bases between the germline ends. Per the germline V gene, CDR1 is MNHEY and CDR2 is SVGAGI. This CDR3 spans 15 amino acids. The CDR3 loop is CASSYSTVGNSPLHF. The CDR3 DNA reads TGTGCCAGCAGTTACTCGACAGTCGGAAATTCACCCCTCCACTTT.

This clonotype appeared a few times. V and J are TRBV6-5 and TRBJ2-4; weak D call: TRBD2 (6 bases). Germline-derived CDR1 and CDR2 are MNHEY and SVGAGI. V lost 0 bases, J lost 0 bases, and 18 bases lay in between. CDR3 length: 19 residues. The CDR3 loop is CASSYSDGRQNIAKNIQYF. The CDR3 region has the DNA TGTGCCAGCAGTTACTCCGACGGGAGACAGAATATAGCCAAAAACATTCAGTACTTC.

This clonotype was picked up a small number of times. V usage is TRBV6-2 or TRBV6-3 and J usage is TRBJ1-2, with TRBD1 matching 8 bases. J lost 5 bases, V lost 8 bases, and 1 base had no gene match. Germline V gene data show CDR1 as MNHEY and CDR2 as SVGEGT. CDR3 size: 11 residues. CDR3 DNA: TGTGCCAGCGGGACAGGTTATGGCTACACCTTC. It codes for CASGTGYGYTF.

This clonotype appeared many times. V is TRBV6-1 and J is TRBJ1-5; 7 bases match TRBD1. This CDR3 has 17 amino acids. CDR1 MNHNS and CDR2 SASEGT come from the germline V gene. Trimming removed 2 bases from V and 2 bases from J; junction bases left unmatched: 9. The CDR3 loop reads CASSERDRQGRNQPQHF. The CDR3 region has the DNA TGTGCCAGCAGTGAACGAGATAGACAGGGACGCAATCAGCCCCAGCATTTT.

Ten or more counts support this clonotype. The gene calls are TRBV7-9 and TRBJ2-7; no reliable D call. Trimming shortened V by 7 bases and J by 6 bases, and 13 bases separated the two germline ends. CDR3 length: 12 residues. Germline V gene data show CDR1 as SEHNR and CDR2 as FQNEAQ (reference sequence). DNA for the CDR3: TGTGCCAGCAACCCTTTCGGATCCGAGCAGTACTTC. The encoded protein is CASNPFGSEQYF.

As regards this clonotype: This sequence may be a read error, since a much larger clone differs from it by one base. This rearrangement joins TRBV30 to TRBJ1-5; D is undetermined. This CDR3 is built from 13 residues. CDR1 and CDR2 (germline): GTSNPN, SVGIG (reference sequence). The CDR3 loop is CARSEDSNQPQHF. The CDR3 DNA reads TGTGCCCGGAGTGAGGACAGCAATCAGCCCCAGCATTTT. The full variable domain, with the rest looked up from reference TRBV30 and TRBJ1-5, is SQTIHQWPATLVQPVGSPLSLECTVEGTSNPNLYWYRQAAGRGLQLLFYSVGIGQISSEVPQNLSASRPQDRQFILSSKKLLLSDSGFYLCARSEDSNQPQHFGDGTRLSIL.

This clonotype was detected ten times or more. This chain links TRBV12-3 or TRBV12-4 with TRBJ2-5; D possibly corresponds to TRBD1 (5 bases). V lost 2 bases to trimming and J lost 3 bases, with 16 bases between them. The CDR3 runs to 16 residues. The CDR3, as DNA: TGTGCCAGCAGTTTATATTCTTGGGGCCAGGAAGAGACCCAGTACTTC. This gives the protein CASSLYSWGQEETQYF.

This clonotype showed up many times. The rearrangement uses TRBV7-3 and TRBJ1-2, with TRBD1 identical over 8 bases. J was trimmed by 8 bases and V by 0 bases; bases with no gene match: 5. Germline loops: CDR1 SGHTA, CDR2 FQGTGA. This CDR3 is built from 14 residues. The CDR3 region has the DNA TGTGCCAGCAGCTTAACGGCAGGGGGCGGGGGCTACACCTTC. Amino acid sequence: CASSLTAGGGGYTF.